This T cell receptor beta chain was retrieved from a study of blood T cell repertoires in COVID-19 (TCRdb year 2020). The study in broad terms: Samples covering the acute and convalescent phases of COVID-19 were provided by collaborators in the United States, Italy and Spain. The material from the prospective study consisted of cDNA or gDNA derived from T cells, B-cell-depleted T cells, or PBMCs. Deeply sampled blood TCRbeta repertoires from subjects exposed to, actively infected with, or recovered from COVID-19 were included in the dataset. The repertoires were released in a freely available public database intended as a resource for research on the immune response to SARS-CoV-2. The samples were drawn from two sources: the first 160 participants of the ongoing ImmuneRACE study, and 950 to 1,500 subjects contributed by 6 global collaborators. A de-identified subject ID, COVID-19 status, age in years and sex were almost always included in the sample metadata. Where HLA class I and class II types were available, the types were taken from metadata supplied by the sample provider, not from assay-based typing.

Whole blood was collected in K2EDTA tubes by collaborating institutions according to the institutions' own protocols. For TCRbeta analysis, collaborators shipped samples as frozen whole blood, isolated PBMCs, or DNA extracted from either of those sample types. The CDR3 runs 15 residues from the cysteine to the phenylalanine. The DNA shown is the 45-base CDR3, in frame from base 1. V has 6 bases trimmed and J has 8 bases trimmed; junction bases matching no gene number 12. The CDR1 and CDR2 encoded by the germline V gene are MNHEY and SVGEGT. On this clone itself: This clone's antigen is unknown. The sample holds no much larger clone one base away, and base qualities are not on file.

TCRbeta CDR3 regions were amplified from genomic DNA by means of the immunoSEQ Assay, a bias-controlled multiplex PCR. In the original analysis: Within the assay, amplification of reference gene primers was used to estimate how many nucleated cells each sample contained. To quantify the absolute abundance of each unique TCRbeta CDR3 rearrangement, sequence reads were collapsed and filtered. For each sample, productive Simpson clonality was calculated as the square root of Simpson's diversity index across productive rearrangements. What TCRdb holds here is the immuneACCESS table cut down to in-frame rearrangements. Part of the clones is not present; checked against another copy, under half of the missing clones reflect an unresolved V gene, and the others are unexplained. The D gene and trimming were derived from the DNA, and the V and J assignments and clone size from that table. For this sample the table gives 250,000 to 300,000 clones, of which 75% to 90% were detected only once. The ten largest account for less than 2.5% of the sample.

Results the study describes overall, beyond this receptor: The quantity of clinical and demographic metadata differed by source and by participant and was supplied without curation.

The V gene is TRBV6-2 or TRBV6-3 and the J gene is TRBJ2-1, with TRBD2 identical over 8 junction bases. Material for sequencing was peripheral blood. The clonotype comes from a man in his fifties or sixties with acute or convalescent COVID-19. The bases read TGTGCCAGCAGCCCGCTCGCGGGGGGCGCGGATGAGCAGTTCTTC. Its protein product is CASSPLAGGADEQFF.